A single sample is the source of the 26 T cell receptor beta chains below, sequenced in a study of tissue T cells after allogeneic stem cell transplantation. The sample's time point: mouse harvest day 7 after allogeneic transplant. Mouse grafts combined 10^7 T-cell-depleted bone marrow cells with 10^6 splenic CD5+ T cells. Here immunoSEQ multiplex PCR was the method, and the copy in TCRdb shows in-frame clones only, minus some. The repertoire holds around 7,600 clones, under 55% seen once, with more than 7.5% in the top ten. Source material: gut tissue. These receptors were taken from a female BALB/c mouse given C57BL/6 T cells with graft-versus-host disease after an allogeneic hematopoietic cell transplant.

This clone was seen only once. The germline and genes are mouse ones. The read halts 1 residue ahead of the CDR3 end, with the missing end drawn from the germline J gene. J is TRBJ2-5 and V is TRBV5; no clear D. With 1 base removed from V and 6 bases from J, the gap between germline ends came to 11 bases. Germline V gene lookup returns CDR1 LGHNA and CDR2 YNLKQL (reference sequence). The CDR3 totals 14 residues. CDR3 in amino acids: CASSQGTVRDTQYF. Incomplete CDR3 DNA: TGTGCCAGCAGCCAAGGGACGGTCCGTGACACCCAGTAC.

This clone was picked up a small number of times. These gene names are mouse names. CDR3 bases read: TGTGCCAGCAGTGATGTGGTGACTAGTCAAAACACCTTGTAC. This translates into CASSDVVTSQNTLY. The CDR3 in full is CASSDVVTSQNTLYF. This chain links TRBV13-1 with TRBJ2-4; D remains ambiguous. The read falls 1 residue short of the CDR3 end, and the missing part is taken from the germline J gene. V shed 0 bases and J shed 0 bases, with 8 bases lying between them. Germline-derived CDR1 and CDR2 are NSHNY and SYGAGN. The CDR3 runs to 15 residues.

The table lists this clone with a few counts. Gene names follow the mouse nomenclature. The read gets to within 1 residue of the CDR3 end, and the germline J gene fills in the rest. The chain employs TRBV3 and TRBJ2-7; no clear D. Trimming shortened V by 1 base and J by 7 bases, and 8 bases separated the two germline ends. The CDR3 extends over 12 amino acids. Germline CDR1 is SNHLY and CDR2 is FYNGKV (reference sequence). Here the CDR3 reads CASSLVAGEQYF. The covered CDR3 bases are TGTGCCAGCAGCTTAGTGGCCGGGGAACAGTAC.

In the case of this clone: These gene names are mouse names. The read stops 1 residue short of the end of the CDR3; the missing end is completed from the germline J gene. The chain couples TRBV13-3 to TRBJ2-5; 10 bases align to TRBD1. The ends lost 5 bases at V and 5 bases at J; junction bases unmatched: 2. The CDR3 spans 13 residues. From germline, CDR1 is NNHDY and CDR2 SYVADS. CDR3 DNA (partial): TGTGCCAGCAGCCGGGACAGGGGAGACACCCAGTAC. As protein: CASSRDRGDTQY. The CDR3, in full, reads CASSRDRGDTQYF.

This clone is labeled large. Mouse germline and gene names are used. The CDR3 end lies 1 residue beyond the end of the read and is filled in from the germline J gene. The chain has TRBV29 and TRBJ2-7; D is possibly TRBD2 (7 bases). V was trimmed by 1 base and J by 4 bases, leaving 11 bases between them. The germline CDR1 and CDR2 sequences are MSHET and SYDVDS. The CDR3 loop spans 14 amino acids. The part of the CDR3 DNA that was read is TGTGCTAGCAGTTTATGGGGGGCAGGGTATGAACAGTAC. This translates into CASSLWGAGYEQY. The complete CDR3 sequence is CASSLWGAGYEQYF.

Comments on this clone: Germline and genes: mouse. The DNA ends 1 residue before the CDR3 does, and the rest of the CDR3 is filled in from the germline J gene. The rearrangement links TRBV15 to TRBJ1-1; D unresolved. Between the trimmed V and J ends, which lost 3 bases and 0 bases, there was a span of 8 bases. The length of the CDR3 is 14 residues. From germline, CDR1 is SGHND and CDR2 FRSKSL. The sequenced part of the CDR3 DNA is TGTGCCAGCAGTTTCCTCCAGTCAAACACAGAAGTCTTC. Translation gives CASSFLQSNTEVF. The CDR3, in full, reads CASSFLQSNTEVFF.

A single count supports this clone. Gene labels here are mouse ones. The read terminates 1 residue before the CDR3 end, so the remaining end is supplied by the germline J gene. The chain links TRBV13-3 to TRBJ1-1; 7 bases match TRBD1. Germline CDR1 NNHDY, CDR2 SYVADS. This CDR3 spans 13 amino acids. J lost 5 bases, V lost 1 base, and 2 bases had no gene match. CDR3 loop: CASSDKGATEVFF. CDR3 DNA, as far as it was read: TGTGCCAGCAGTGATAAGGGGGCGACAGAAGTCTTC.

In the case of this clone: One junction end disagrees with the germline gene, perhaps due to a read error. The listed genes are named as in mouse. Read coverage stops 1 residue before the CDR3 terminus; the germline J gene supplies the remainder. The chain is built from TRBV13-2 and TRBJ2-7; unclear D gene. The germline CDR1 and CDR2 sequences are NNHNN and SYGAGS (reference sequence). There are 11 residues in the CDR3. The chain's CDR3 is CASSDSNEQYF. The CDR3 DNA, read in part, is TGTGCCAGCAGTGATTCGAATGAACAGTAC.

Comment on this clone: The gene names here belong to mouse. The read stops 1 residue short of the end of the CDR3; the missing end is completed from the germline J gene. V and J are TRBV2 and TRBJ2-5, with 8 bases fitting TRBD1. The J segment lost 4 bases and the V segment lost 4 bases, leaving 1 base of the junction unmatched. Germline V CDR1 and CDR2: LGHNA, YSYQKL. The CDR3 consists of 13 residues. The CDR3 sequence is CASSLTGEDTQYF. Partial CDR3 DNA: TGTGCCAGCAGCCTGACAGGGGAAGACACCCAGTAC.

There are a few counts of this clone. The germline and genes are mouse ones. The CDR3 is cut off 1 residue early in the read; its end comes from the germline J gene. The chain combines TRBV3 with TRBJ1-3, with D possibly TRBD1 on 5 matching bases. Germline V gene sequence: CDR1 SNHLY, CDR2 FYNGKV (reference sequence). Trimming left V 6 bases short and J 0 bases short, with 6 bases between. The CDR3 runs to 13 residues. CDR3 bases read: TGTGCCAGCAGAGACAGTTCTGGAAATACGCTCTAT. This translates into CASRDSSGNTLY. The entire CDR3 protein is CASRDSSGNTLYF.

For this clone: Gene and germline names: mouse. The read ends 1 residue early relative to the CDR3; the germline J gene fills the gap. The genes are TRBV15 and TRBJ2-5; 13 positions agree with TRBD2. Germline lookup yields CDR1 SGHND and CDR2 FRSKSL. Trimming removed 6 bases from V and 2 bases from J; junction bases left unmatched: 8. This CDR3 comprises 17 residues. The CDR3 reads CASSPGLGGRGQDTQYF. The covered CDR3 bases are TGTGCCAGCAGCCCTGGACTGGGGGGGCGCGGCCAAGACACCCAGTAC.

Comment on this clone: Genes and germline are mouse. The read finishes 1 residue shy of the CDR3 end, and the germline J gene is used to complete it. The gene calls are TRBV16 and TRBJ1-4; no definite D call. Germline loops: CDR1 SGHSA, CDR2 FRNQAP. The CDR3 has 13 amino acids. V was clipped by 1 base and J by 5 bases, with 5 bases between them. Partial CDR3 DNA: TGTGCAAGCAGCTTAGGACGGAACGAAAGATTATTT. Translation: CASSLGRNERLF. The whole CDR3 region reads CASSLGRNERLFF.

For this clone: Gene and germline names: mouse. The CDR3 goes on 1 residue after the read ends, and that part is filled in from the germline J gene. V is TRBV26 and J is TRBJ2-3; perhaps TRBD1 as D (5 bases). Trimming shortened V by 4 bases and J by 3 bases, and 8 bases separated the two germline ends. The CDR3 extends over 13 amino acids. CDR1 is KGHPV, CDR2 FQNQEV, per germline (reference sequence). Partial CDR3 DNA: TGTGCCAGCAGTCCCAGGGAGGCAGAAACGCTGTAT. Translating it yields CASSPREAETLY. The CDR3 in its entirety is CASSPREAETLYF.

With regard to this clone: Germline and genes: mouse. The read gets to within 1 residue of the CDR3 end, and the germline J gene fills in the rest. The gene calls are TRBV12-2 and TRBJ2-5, with 9 bases aligning to TRBD2. This CDR3 contains 15 residues. Germline values: CDR1 SGHLS, CDR2 HYDKME. With V trimmed by 1 base and J by 0 bases, 1 base remained unmatched. This chain's CDR3 is CASSLDWGNQDTQYF. The CDR3 DNA, read in part, is TGTGCCAGCTCTCTTGACTGGGGGAACCAAGACACCCAGTAC.

With regard to this clone: Gene names are the mouse ones. The observed sequence ends 1 residue before the CDR3 terminus, with the missing tail filled in from the germline J gene. The V gene is TRBV12-1, the J gene TRBJ2-3; 11 positions agree with TRBD2. This CDR3 region has 17 residues. CDR1 is SGHSN, CDR2 HYEKVE, per germline. Trimming took 2 bases from V and 0 from J; bases not matched to a gene: 6. This CDR3 reads CASSRRLGGFSAETLYF. Incomplete CDR3 DNA: TGTGCCAGCTCTCGCCGACTGGGGGGGTTCAGTGCAGAAACGCTGTAT. The variable domain in full, completed from reference TRBV12-1 and TRBJ2-3, reads DSGVVQSPRHIIKEKGGRSVLTCIPISGHSNVVWYQQTLGKELKFLIQHYEKVERDKGFLPSRFSVQQFDDYHSEMNMSALELEDSAMYFCASSRRLGGFSAETLYFGSGTRLTVL.

Regarding this clone: The gene names given are mouse names. The observed sequence ends 1 residue before the CDR3 terminus, with the missing tail filled in from the germline J gene. The chain carries TRBV20 and TRBJ2-2; D remains unclear. V was cut by 0 bases and J by 0 bases, with 5 bases left in between. Germline CDR1 reads GFQATS; CDR2 reads STVNSAI. The CDR3 runs 14 residues. The chain's CDR3 is CGARDRTNTGQLYF. The DNA read from the CDR3 is TGTGGTGCTAGGGACAGAACAAACACCGGGCAGCTCTAC. The full variable domain, in which reference TRBV20 and TRBJ2-2 provide the parts outside the CDR3, is GALVYQYPRRTICKSGTSMRMECQAVGFQATSVAWYRQSPQKTFELIALSTVNSAIKYEQNFTQEKFPISHPNLSFSSMTVLNAYLEDRGLYLCGARDRTNTGQLYFGEGSKLTVL.

Of note for this clone: Mouse gene names apply. Sequencing ends 1 residue short of the CDR3 end; the germline J gene provides the rest. This chain links TRBV15 with TRBJ2-3; D might be TRBD1 (5 bases). The CDR3 is 14 residues long. The germline V gene encodes CDR1 SGHND and CDR2 FRSKSL. V lost 6 bases to trimming and J lost 0 bases, with 10 bases between them. CDR3 bases read: TGTGCCAGCAGCCGGACACCTAGTGCAGAAACGCTGTAT. Encoded protein: CASSRTPSAETLY. The full CDR3 protein is CASSRTPSAETLYF. The entire variable domain, with the rest obtained from reference TRBV15 and TRBJ2-3, is as follows: DAGVTQTPRHEVAEKGQTIILKCEPVSGHNDLFWYRQTKIQGLELLSYFRSKSLMEDGGAFKDRFKAEMLNSSFSTLKIQPTEPKDSAVYLCASSRTPSAETLYFGSGTRLTVL.

For this clone: Each gene name is a mouse one. The CDR3 end is not reached by the read, which stops 1 residue before it; the germline J gene fills it in. The chain combines TRBV13-2 with TRBJ2-3; 10 bases line up with TRBD2. The germline V gene encodes CDR1 NNHNN and CDR2 SYGAGS (reference sequence). The V segment lost 0 bases and the J segment 8 bases; nucleotides outside the gene matches: 6. The CDR3 has 15 amino acids. CDR3 bases read: TGTGCCAGCGGTGATGGACTGGGGGGCGTAAGAACGCTGTAT. Translated: CASGDGLGGVRTLY. The entire CDR3 sequence reads CASGDGLGGVRTLYF.

This clone is categorized as medium-sized. Germline and genes: mouse. Read sequence stops 1 residue before the CDR3 end, and the germline J gene provides the missing end. V and J are TRBV16 and TRBJ1-3; the D gene is possibly TRBD1 (5 bases). The CDR3 totals 14 residues. Germline V lookup: CDR1 SGHSA, CDR2 FRNQAP. V lost 5 bases and J 0 bases, leaving 8 bases between the germline ends. The CDR3 bases that were read are TGTGCAAGCAGCCTTCAGGGTTCTGGAAATACGCTCTAT. Its translation: CASSLQGSGNTLY. The CDR3 as a whole reads CASSLQGSGNTLYF.

A word on this clone: Gene names and germline refer to mouse. Sequencing ends 1 residue short of the CDR3 end; the germline J gene provides the rest. The chain recombines TRBV29 with TRBJ1-5, with unresolved D. The CDR3 covers 13 residues. From germline, CDR1 is MSHET and CDR2 SYDVDS. V dropped 4 bases and J dropped 0 bases, with 4 bases sitting between them. The covered CDR3 bases are TGTGCTAGCAGTTCAAATAACAACCAGGCTCCGCTT. This translates into CASSSNNNQAPL. The full CDR3 protein is CASSSNNNQAPLF.

A note on this clone: Gene names denote mouse genes. CDR3: CASSQDPGGDTEVFF. The CDR3 bases that were read are TGTGCCAGCAGCCAAGATCCAGGGGGCGACACAGAAGTCTTC. The chain links TRBV2 to TRBJ1-1; 8 positions match TRBD1. Read coverage stops 1 residue before the CDR3 terminus; the germline J gene supplies the remainder. This CDR3 is built from 15 residues. V shed 0 bases, J shed 3 bases, and the junction held 3 bases outside the gene matches. CDR1 and CDR2 (germline): LGHNA, YSYQKL.

A single count supports this clone. Gene names refer to mouse genes. The CDR3 bases that were read are TGTGCCAGCAGTCTGAATGCAAACACCGGGCAGCTCTAC. It translates to CASSLNANTGQLY. The full CDR3 reads CASSLNANTGQLYF. The genes are TRBV26 and TRBJ2-2; D gene uncertain. The read finishes 1 residue shy of the CDR3 end, and the germline J gene is used to complete it. V was shortened by 2 bases and J by 0 bases, with 4 bases between the two germline ends. The CDR3 consists of 14 residues. CDR1 KGHPV and CDR2 FQNQEV come from the germline V gene (reference sequence).

Notes on this clone: The genes and germline here are from mouse. Coverage ceases 1 residue before the CDR3 finishes, and the germline J gene fills in the end. The chain is built from TRBV16 and TRBJ1-4; D unresolved. The germline V gene has CDR1 SGHSA and CDR2 FRNQAP. The CDR3 covers 13 residues. V was trimmed by 3 bases and J by 2 bases, leaving 4 bases between them. CDR3 sequence reads: CASSFSSNERLFF. Partial CDR3 DNA: TGTGCAAGCAGCTTTTCCTCCAACGAAAGATTATTT.

About this clone itself: Gene names are mouse gene names. The read gets to within 1 residue of the CDR3 end, and the germline J gene fills in the rest. The chain links TRBV5 to TRBJ2-2; 10 nucleotides line up with TRBD1. V lost 3 bases and J lost 5; bases outside the gene matches: 0. The CDR3 covers 14 residues. Germline V gene data show CDR1 as LGHNA and CDR2 as YNLKQL (reference sequence). CDR3 amino acids: CASSQGQGTGQLYF. The sequenced CDR3 bases are TGTGCCAGCAGCCAGGGACAGGGGACCGGGCAGCTCTAC.

This clone turned up a few times. Gene names and germline match the mouse. The read comes to an end 1 residue before the CDR3 does, leaving the germline J gene to fill in the end. J is TRBJ2-1 and V is TRBV14; 7 nucleotides match TRBD2. V was pared by 0 bases and J by 3 bases, with 0 bases of the junction left unmatched. This CDR3 spans 14 amino acids. The germline gives CDR1 SGHDT, CDR2 FRDEAV. CDR3 residues: CASSFWGGYAEQFF. The sequenced part of the CDR3 DNA is TGTGCCAGCAGTTTCTGGGGGGGCTATGCTGAGCAGTTC.

This clone appeared a few times. Gene names and germline refer to mouse. The read ends 1 residue early relative to the CDR3; the germline J gene fills the gap. The chain carries TRBV23 and TRBJ2-1; the table's D call, TRBD1, was not checked against the DNA. The CDR3 consists of 14 residues. In germline, CDR1 is KGHTA, CDR2 FQNQQP. The CDR3 protein is CSSSQQGNYAEQFF. The CDR3 DNA, read in part, is TGCTCCAGCAGTCAACAGGGGAACTATGCTGAGCAGTTC.